The 15 T cell receptor beta chains below were found in one sample sequenced in a study of T cell repertoires in cytomegalovirus infection. These receptors have no known antigen. In TCRdb, the reads were re-called with MiXCR into one record per CDR3 protein. Of around 110,000 distinct CDR3 sequences in the sample, 9.5% to 13% were seen once. Input material: PBMCs, sequenced either directly or after in vitro stimulation (not recorded which). The receptor source for this set is a human donor in good health (CMV status not recorded). Some clones in this sample may be carry-over from other donors' samples.

There are many counts of this clonotype. This sequence joins TRBV27 and TRBJ2-3; 7 bases line up with TRBD2. The J segment lost 0 bases and the V segment lost 8 bases, leaving 14 bases of the junction unmatched. Germline V CDR1 and CDR2: MNHEY, SMNVEV (reference sequence). The CDR3 is 17 residues long. The CDR3 is CASSFWRGSGSTDTQYF. CDR3 bases: TGTGCCAGCTCATTTTGGCGGGGTAGCGGGAGCACAGATACGCAGTATTTT.

This clonotype was recorded many times. The chain carries TRBV7-2 and TRBJ2-3; D perhaps matches TRBD2 (7 bases). Germline V CDR1 and CDR2: SGHTA, FQGNSA. The CDR3 totals 15 residues. V gave up 2 bases and J gave up 2 bases, with 11 bases separating them. The CDR3 loop reads CASSLSRGATDTQYF. CDR3 in DNA: TGTGCCAGCAGCTTATCTCGGGGGGCCACAGATACGCAGTATTTT.

The chain joins TRBV19 to TRBJ2-2, with unresolved D. The germline V gene encodes CDR1 LNHDA and CDR2 SQIVND (reference sequence). Trimming cost V 3 bases and J 3 bases, with 8 bases left between them. The CDR3 consists of 14 residues. CDR3 protein: CASSIDWYTGELFF. For the CDR3, the DNA is TGTGCCAGTAGTATCGATTGGTACACCGGGGAGCTGTTTTTT. The full variable domain, its missing parts supplied by reference TRBV19 and TRBJ2-2, is DGGITQSPKYLFRKEGQNVTLSCEQNLNHDAMYWYRQDPGQGLRLIYYSQIVNDFQKGDIAEGYSVSREKKESFPLTVTSAQKNPTAFYLCASSIDWYTGELFFGEGSRLTVL.

V gene TRBV12-3 or TRBV12-4 combines with J gene TRBJ1-1; D gene ambiguous. The CDR3 runs 14 residues. Trimming shortened V by 3 bases and J by 4 bases, and 12 bases separated the two germline ends. CDR3 sequence: CASSFEGTGTEAFF. For the CDR3, the DNA is TGTGCCAGCAGTTTCGAGGGTACGGGCACTGAAGCTTTCTTT.

The sample holds many counts of this clonotype. This rearrangement joins TRBV19 to TRBJ1-1; D ambiguous. This CDR3 comprises 15 residues. Trimming pared 2 bases from V and 2 bases from J, leaving 12 bases between. Per germline, CDR1 LNHDA and CDR2 SQIVND (reference sequence). This chain's CDR3 is CASSITAEENTEAFF. The DNA of the CDR3 is TGTGCCAGTAGTATAACGGCAGAAGAAAACACTGAAGCTTTCTTT.

The sample holds many counts of this clonotype. This chain links TRBV7-2 with TRBJ2-1; no definite D call. There are 12 residues in the CDR3. Trimming pared 6 bases from V and 10 bases from J, leaving 13 bases between. Germline V gene sequence: CDR1 SGHTA, CDR2 FQGNSA. For the CDR3, the DNA is TGTGCCAGCAGGACTCCCTTGGGAGAGCAGTTCTTC. This codes for CASRTPLGEQFF.

The CDR3 DNA reads as TGTGCCAGCAGTCAATTGATTTCCCTCGGAACAGATACGCAGTATTTT. It encodes CASSQLISLGTDTQYF. The V and J genes are TRBV2 and TRBJ2-3, with D unresolved. Germline V gives CDR1 SNHLY, CDR2 FYNNEI. CDR3 length: 16 residues. V gave up 5 bases and J gave up 3 bases, with 18 bases separating them.

J is TRBJ2-5 and V is TRBV27; the D gene is possibly TRBD2 (6 bases). CDR1 is MNHEY, CDR2 SMNVEV, per germline (reference sequence). The CDR3 covers 15 residues. V was cut by 5 bases and J by 5 bases, with 18 bases left in between. The CDR3 region has the DNA TGTGCCAGCAGTATTAGGGTCCCGGGGGTGGAGACCCAGTACTTC. Residues: CASSIRVPGVETQYF.

This clonotype was seen many times. The chain carries TRBV12-3 or TRBV12-4 and TRBJ2-1; possibly TRBD1 for D (5 bases). Between the trimmed V and J ends, which lost 2 bases and 0 bases, there was a span of 8 bases. This CDR3 has 15 residues. This CDR3 reads CASSLLTGSYNEQFF. CDR3 DNA sequence: TGTGCCAGCAGTTTATTAACAGGCTCCTACAATGAGCAGTTCTTC.

This clonotype was recorded at least ten times. This chain connects TRBV7-2 to TRBJ2-1; TRBD2 matches 10 bases. Germline V gene sequence: CDR1 SGHTA, CDR2 FQGNSA. This CDR3 region has 15 residues. V lost 5 bases, J lost 2 bases, and 3 bases stayed unmatched. CDR3 sequence (DNA): TGTGCCAGCAGCACCACTAGCGGGACCTACAATGAGCAGTTCTTC. This sequence encodes CASSTTSGTYNEQFF.

Ten or more counts support this clonotype. The V call is TRBV7-2, the J call TRBJ2-7; unclear D gene. CDR3 length: 15 amino acids. The V and J ends lost 5 bases and 4 bases respectively, with 18 bases between them. Germline V gene lookup returns CDR1 SGHTA and CDR2 FQGNSA. The CDR3 coding sequence is TGTGCCAGCAGCACCTTCCACGGATTTCGATACGAGCAGTACTTC. Protein: CASSTFHGFRYEQYF.

This clonotype was seen repeatedly, ten times or more. The rearrangement joins TRBV7-2 to TRBJ2-7, with D possibly TRBD2 on 5 matching bases. V was pared by 6 bases and J by 5 bases, with 14 bases between. CDR1 is SGHTA, CDR2 FQGNSA, per germline. The CDR3 has 13 amino acids. CDR3 amino acids: CASSSEDFHEQYF. The CDR3 nucleotides read TGTGCCAGCAGTTCCGAGGACTTTCACGAGCAGTACTTC.

In its sample, this clonotype was seen many times. The chain is built from TRBV4-1 and TRBJ1-2; weak D call: TRBD1 (5 bases). The CDR3 runs to 14 residues. Germline V gives CDR1 MGHRA, CDR2 YSYEKL. The germline V and J ends were trimmed by 2 bases and 8 bases, with 15 bases remaining between them. In DNA form, the CDR3 reads TGCGCCAGCAGCCAACCGAGCCGGGGGGAGGGCTACACCTTC. It yields the protein CASSQPSRGEGYTF.

This clonotype was recorded a few times. This chain uses TRBV20-1 with TRBJ1-4; D unresolved. This CDR3 is built from 12 residues. Trimming removed 0 bases at V and 10 bases at J, with 9 bases between. Germline CDR1 and CDR2: DFQATT and SNEGSKA (reference sequence). CDR3 residues: CSAREVSGKLFF. The DNA for the CDR3 is TGCAGTGCTAGAGAGGTTAGCGGAAAACTGTTTTTT.

This clonotype was seen a handful of times. This chain links TRBV10-3 with TRBJ2-3, with no clear D. The V and J ends lost 3 bases and 6 bases respectively, with 7 bases between them. CDR1 and CDR2 from the germline V gene are ENHRY and SYGVKD. CDR3 length equals 12 residues. The chain's CDR3 is CAISDGEDTQYF. The CDR3 nucleotides read TGTGCCATCAGTGATGGTGAGGATACGCAGTATTTT.